A single sample is the source of the 21 T cell receptor beta chains below, sequenced in a study of blood T cell repertoires in COVID-19. TCRdb keeps only in-frame clones here, not all; method: immunoSEQ multiplex PCR. Of roughly 70,000 clones listed, 82% are singletons. Material for sequencing was peripheral blood. The source of these receptors is an older woman with acute or convalescent COVID-19.

This rearrangement joins TRBV2 to TRBJ1-1; D unresolved. Trimming removed 6 bases from V and 5 bases from J, with 13 bases in between. CDR1 and CDR2 (germline): SNHLY, FYNNEI. The CDR3 has 13 residues. CDR3 sequence (DNA): TGTGCCAGCAGGGGGTCTGGGAGGACTGAAGCTTTCTTT. Protein sequence: CASRGSGRTEAFF.

This chain connects TRBV15 to TRBJ2-3; 12 positions agree with TRBD2. CDR3 length: 15 residues. Losses at the gene ends were 4 bases for V and 2 bases for J; bases not matched to a gene: 1. Germline values: CDR1 LNHNV, CDR2 YYDKDF (reference sequence). The DNA of the CDR3 is TGTGCCACCAGCACTAGCGGGAGGGCCACAGATACGCAGTATTTT. Residues: CATSTSGRATDTQYF.

The V call is TRBV7-2, the J call TRBJ1-5; perhaps TRBD1 as D (6 bases). V lost 5 bases, J lost 6 bases, and 14 bases lay in between. Per the germline V gene, CDR1 is SGHTA and CDR2 is FQGNSA. The CDR3 is 14 amino acids. This CDR3 is CASSQGTPGQPQHF. CDR3 coding DNA: TGTGCCAGCAGCCAGGGGACGCCGGGTCAGCCCCAGCATTTT.

The V call is TRBV5-1, the J call TRBJ1-6, with D maybe TRBD1 (6 bases). CDR3 length: 15 residues. Looked up from germline, CDR1 is SGHRS and CDR2 is YFSETQ. V lost 0 bases and J lost 9, with 13 bases in between. CDR3 sequence reads: CASSLGAGESSPLHF. The CDR3 nucleotides read TGCGCCAGCAGCTTGGGGGCAGGGGAGAGTTCACCCCTCCACTTT.

The rearrangement joins TRBV6-6 to TRBJ1-2; the D is unclear. The CDR3 length is 15 residues. Germline lookup yields CDR1 MNHNY and CDR2 SVGAGI (reference sequence). V was clipped by 6 bases and J by 5 bases, with 19 bases between them. The chain's CDR3 is CASSGGGSGGYGYTF. Here the CDR3 DNA reads TGTGCCAGCAGCGGTGGCGGCTCCGGCGGGTATGGCTACACCTTC.

The rearrangement uses TRBV29-1 and TRBJ1-6, with a weak D call TRBD1 (6 bases). The V gene's germline CDR1 is SQVTM and CDR2 ANQGSEA. Trimming left V 7 bases short and J 7 bases short, with 14 bases between. CDR3 length equals 13 residues. The CDR3 coding sequence is TGCAGCGCTTCGCAGGGGAAGAATTCACCCCTCCACTTT. Translated, it gives CSASQGKNSPLHF.

The V call is TRBV6-6, the J call TRBJ2-2; 9 bases are shared with TRBD2. Germline assignment: CDR1 MNHNY and CDR2 SVGAGI (reference sequence). The ends lost 5 bases at V and 6 bases at J; junction bases unmatched: 7. The CDR3 contains 15 residues. DNA of the CDR3: TGTGCCAGCAGTCGGGAGCGGGGGGTTTCCGGGGAGCTGTTTTTT. Protein: CASSRERGVSGELFF.

The CDR3 sequence: CASSLMLGKDTQYF. The CDR3 DNA is TGTGCCAGCAGCTTGATGCTAGGAAAAGATACGCAGTATTTT. The rearrangement links TRBV5-5 to TRBJ2-3; D is unresolved. There are 14 residues in the CDR3. V was pared by 1 base and J by 5 bases, with 11 bases between. The germline V gene encodes CDR1 SGHKS and CDR2 YYEKEE (reference sequence).

V usage is TRBV5-1 and J usage is TRBJ2-3; a possible D gene is TRBD2 (5 bases). The germline V and J ends were trimmed by 2 bases and 3 bases, with 13 bases remaining between them. The CDR3 spans 15 residues. Per the germline V gene, CDR1 is SGHRS and CDR2 is YFSETQ. The CDR3 loop is CASSLGEGGTDTQYF. CDR3 nucleotide sequence: TGCGCCAGCAGCTTAGGCGAGGGCGGGACAGATACGCAGTATTTT.

The chain combines TRBV30 with TRBJ2-7; 7 bases agree with TRBD1. The germline V gene has CDR1 GTSNPN and CDR2 SVGIG (reference sequence). The length of the CDR3 is 14 residues. The V segment lost 3 bases and the J segment 3 bases; nucleotides outside the gene matches: 8. This CDR3 reads CAWRRTPGGYEQYF. CDR3 bases: TGTGCCTGGAGAAGGACTCCAGGGGGCTACGAGCAGTACTTC.

This chain connects TRBV3-1 (or the pseudogene TRBV3-2) to TRBJ1-1; D is perhaps TRBD1 (5 bases). With 0 bases removed from V and 8 bases from J, the gap between germline ends came to 13 bases. The CDR3 totals 14 residues. Germline V lookup: CDR1 LGHDT, CDR2 YNNKEL (reference sequence). The CDR3 reads CASSQDPGTSEAFF. CDR3 coding DNA: TGTGCCAGCAGCCAAGATCCAGGGACTTCAGAAGCTTTCTTT.

The chain recombines TRBV6-6 with TRBJ1-2, with D perhaps TRBD1 (6 bases). The CDR3 has 14 amino acids. Germline CDR1 reads MNHNY; CDR2 reads SVGAGI (reference sequence). The V and J ends lost 1 base and 5 bases respectively, with 11 bases between them. The DNA for the CDR3 is TGTGCCAGCAGTTACTTGGACAGTGGGTATGGCTACACCTTC. This encodes CASSYLDSGYGYTF.

There are a few counts of this clone. The chain recombines TRBV6-5 with TRBJ2-2; the match to TRBD1 covers 8 bases. The CDR3 is made up of 16 amino acids. In germline, CDR1 is MNHEY, CDR2 SVGAGI. J lost 1 base, V lost 2 bases, and 3 bases had no gene match. In nucleotides, the CDR3 is TGTGCCAGCAGTTACCGTGGGACAGGGAACACCGGGGAGCTGTTTTTT. Encoded protein: CASSYRGTGNTGELFF.

This clone was seen just once. The rearrangement joins TRBV5-4 to TRBJ1-4; 7 bases match TRBD1. Trimming removed 3 bases from V and 12 bases from J; junction bases left unmatched: 5. Germline values: CDR1 SGHNT, CDR2 YYREEE (reference sequence). This CDR3 comprises 12 residues. The CDR3 reads CASSSPQGELFF. The DNA for the CDR3 is TGTGCCAGCAGCTCCCCCCAGGGGGAACTGTTTTTT.

Only a few counts were recorded for this clone. The CDR3 reads CASSIERQGARIGYTF. In DNA form, the CDR3 reads TGTGCCAGTAGTATAGAACGGCAGGGGGCTAGGATTGGCTACACCTTC. The V call is TRBV19, the J call TRBJ1-2; 8 bases fit TRBD1. The germline V gene has CDR1 LNHDA and CDR2 SQIVND (reference sequence). The CDR3 is made up of 16 amino acids. V trimming: 0 bases; J trimming: 7 bases; junction bases outside the gene matches: 10.

On this clone: Other nucleotide sequences from this sample produce the same CDR3. This chain joins TRBV6-5 and TRBJ1-5; maybe TRBD1 (5 bases). The germline V gene has CDR1 MNHEY and CDR2 SVGAGI. Trimming pared 2 bases from V and 4 bases from J, leaving 9 bases between. The CDR3 length is 14 residues. This chain's CDR3 is CASSYRAGNQPQHF. CDR3 nucleotide sequence: TGTGCCAGCAGTTACCGGGCAGGGAATCAGCCCCAGCATTTT.

The chain is built from TRBV19 and TRBJ2-2; the D gene is possibly TRBD1 (6 bases). Trimming stripped 6 bases from V and 6 bases from J, with 14 bases between. The length of the CDR3 is 14 residues. The germline V gene has CDR1 LNHDA and CDR2 SQIVND (reference sequence). CDR3 amino acids: CASRRRGKAGELFF. CDR3 bases: TGTGCCAGTAGACGCAGGGGAAAAGCCGGGGAGCTGTTTTTT.

The chain links TRBV6-5 to TRBJ1-2; D ambiguous. Trimming stripped 2 bases from V and 4 bases from J, with 17 bases between. Germline lookup yields CDR1 MNHEY and CDR2 SVGAGI. CDR3 length equals 16 residues. CDR3 coding DNA: TGTGCCAGCAGTTACCCGGCAGGAAGTAACAGCTATGGCTACACCTTC. Residues: CASSYPAGSNSYGYTF.

The sample holds a few counts of this clone. The chain carries TRBV5-8 and TRBJ1-4; D unclear. Germline values: CDR1 SGHTS, CDR2 YDEGEE. CDR3 length equals 16 residues. With 0 bases removed from V and 6 bases from J, the gap between germline ends came to 15 bases. CDR3 coding DNA: TGTGCCAGCAGCTTGGTCTTTCGGCGGTTCGATGAAAAACTGTTTTTT. Its translation: CASSLVFRRFDEKLFF.

The chain uses TRBV6-5 and TRBJ2-6; TRBD2 might be the D (5 bases). The CDR3 has 13 residues. Per the germline V gene, CDR1 is MNHEY and CDR2 is SVGAGI. V lost 8 bases, J lost 0 bases, and 5 bases lay in between. CDR3 sequence (DNA): TGTGCCAGCCGGGGCTCTGGGGCCAACGTCCTGACTTTC. Its translation is CASRGSGANVLTF.

A remark on this clone: The junction does not match germline at one end; this may be a read error. This chain uses TRBV20-1 with TRBJ2-1; a possible D gene is TRBD1 (6 bases). The length of the CDR3 is 11 residues. Germline assignment: CDR1 DFQATT and CDR2 SNEGSKA (reference sequence). CDR3 amino acids: CRAMGGTEQFF. The DNA of the CDR3 is TGCAGGGCTATGGGTGGGACAGAGCAGTTCTTC.